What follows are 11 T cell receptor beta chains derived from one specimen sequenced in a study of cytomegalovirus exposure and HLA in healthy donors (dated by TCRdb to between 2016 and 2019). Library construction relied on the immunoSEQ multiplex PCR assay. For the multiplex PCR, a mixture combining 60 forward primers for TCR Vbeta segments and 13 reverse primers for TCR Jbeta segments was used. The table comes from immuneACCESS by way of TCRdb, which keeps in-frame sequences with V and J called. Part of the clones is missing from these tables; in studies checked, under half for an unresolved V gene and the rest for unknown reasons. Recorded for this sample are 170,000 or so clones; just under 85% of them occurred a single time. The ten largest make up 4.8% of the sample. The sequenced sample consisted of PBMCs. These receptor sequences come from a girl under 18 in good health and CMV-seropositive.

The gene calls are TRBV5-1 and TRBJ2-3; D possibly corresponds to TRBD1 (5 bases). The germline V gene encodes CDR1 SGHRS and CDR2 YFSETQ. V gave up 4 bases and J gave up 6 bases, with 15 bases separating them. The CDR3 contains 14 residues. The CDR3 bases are TGCGCCAGCAGCACCCAAGGGGTTATTGATACGCAGTATTTT. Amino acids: CASSTQGVIDTQYF.

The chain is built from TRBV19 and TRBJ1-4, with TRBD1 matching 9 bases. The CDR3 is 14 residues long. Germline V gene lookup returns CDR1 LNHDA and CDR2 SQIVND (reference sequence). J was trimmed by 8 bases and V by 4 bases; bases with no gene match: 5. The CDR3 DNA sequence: TGTGCCAGTAGTAGGACAGGGGTGAGGGAAAAACTGTTTTTT. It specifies CASSRTGVREKLFF.

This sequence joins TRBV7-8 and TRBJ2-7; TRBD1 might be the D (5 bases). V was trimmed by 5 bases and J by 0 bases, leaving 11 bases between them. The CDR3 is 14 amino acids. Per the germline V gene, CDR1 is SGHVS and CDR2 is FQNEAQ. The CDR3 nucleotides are TGTGCCAGCAGCCTCCGACAGAGCTCCTACGAGCAGTACTTC. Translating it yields CASSLRQSSYEQYF.

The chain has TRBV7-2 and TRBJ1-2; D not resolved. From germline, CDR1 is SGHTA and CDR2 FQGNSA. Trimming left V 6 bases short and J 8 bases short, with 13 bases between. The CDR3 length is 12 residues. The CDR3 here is CASSRAERGYTF. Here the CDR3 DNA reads TGTGCCAGCAGTAGAGCGGAGAGGGGCTACACCTTC.

CDR3 protein: CASSLMGEDYGYTF. The CDR3 DNA is TGTGCCAGCAGCTTGATGGGGGAGGACTATGGCTACACCTTC. This chain links TRBV5-4 with TRBJ1-2; tentatively, D is TRBD1 (5 bases). V gave up 1 base and J gave up 3 bases, with 10 bases separating them. The CDR3 is 14 amino acids. Germline loops: CDR1 SGHNT, CDR2 YYREEE (reference sequence).

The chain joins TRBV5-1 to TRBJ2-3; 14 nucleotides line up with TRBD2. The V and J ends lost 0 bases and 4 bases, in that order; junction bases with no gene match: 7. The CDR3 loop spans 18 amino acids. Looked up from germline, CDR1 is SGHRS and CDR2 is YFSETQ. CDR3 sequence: CASSLETSGGAGADTQYF. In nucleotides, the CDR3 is TGCGCCAGCAGCTTGGAGACTAGCGGGGGGGCCGGTGCAGATACGCAGTATTTT.

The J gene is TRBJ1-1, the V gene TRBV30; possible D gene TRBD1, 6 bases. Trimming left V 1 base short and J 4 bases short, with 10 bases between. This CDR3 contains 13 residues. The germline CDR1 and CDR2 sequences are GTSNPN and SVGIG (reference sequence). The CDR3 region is CAWSEDRLTEAFF. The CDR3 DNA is TGTGCCTGGAGTGAAGACAGGCTCACTGAAGCTTTCTTT.

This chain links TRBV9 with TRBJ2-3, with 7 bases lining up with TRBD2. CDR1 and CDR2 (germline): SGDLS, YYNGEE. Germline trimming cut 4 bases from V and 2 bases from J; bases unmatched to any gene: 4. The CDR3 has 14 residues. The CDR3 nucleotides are TGTGCCAGCAGCTCCCGGGGGGACACAGATACGCAGTATTTT. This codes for CASSSRGDTDTQYF. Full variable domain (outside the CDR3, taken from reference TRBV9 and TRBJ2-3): DSGVTQTPKHLITATGQRVTLRCSPRSGDLSVYWYQQSLDQGLQFLIQYYNGEERAKGNILERFSAQQFPDLHSELNLSSLELGDSALYFCASSSRGDTDTQYFGPGTRLTVL.

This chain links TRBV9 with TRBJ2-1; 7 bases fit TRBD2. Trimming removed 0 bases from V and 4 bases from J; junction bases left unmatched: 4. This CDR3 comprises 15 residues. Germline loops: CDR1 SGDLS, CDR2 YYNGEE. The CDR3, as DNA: TGTGCCAGCAGCGTAGGGGGCGGGGGTTACAATGAGCAGTTCTTC. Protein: CASSVGGGGYNEQFF.

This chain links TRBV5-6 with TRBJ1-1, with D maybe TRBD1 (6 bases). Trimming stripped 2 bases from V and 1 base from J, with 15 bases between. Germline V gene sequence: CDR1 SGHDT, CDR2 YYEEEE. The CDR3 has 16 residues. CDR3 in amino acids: CASSFTTGNANTEAFF. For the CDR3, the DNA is TGTGCCAGCAGCTTTACAACAGGGAACGCGAACACTGAAGCTTTCTTT.

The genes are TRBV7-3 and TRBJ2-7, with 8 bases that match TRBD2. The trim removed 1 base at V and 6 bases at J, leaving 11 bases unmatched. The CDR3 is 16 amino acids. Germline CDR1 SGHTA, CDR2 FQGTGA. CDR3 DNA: TGTGCCAGCAGCTTAAATGGCGGGGGGAATCGCGGCGAGCAGTACTTC. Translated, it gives CASSLNGGGNRGEQYF.